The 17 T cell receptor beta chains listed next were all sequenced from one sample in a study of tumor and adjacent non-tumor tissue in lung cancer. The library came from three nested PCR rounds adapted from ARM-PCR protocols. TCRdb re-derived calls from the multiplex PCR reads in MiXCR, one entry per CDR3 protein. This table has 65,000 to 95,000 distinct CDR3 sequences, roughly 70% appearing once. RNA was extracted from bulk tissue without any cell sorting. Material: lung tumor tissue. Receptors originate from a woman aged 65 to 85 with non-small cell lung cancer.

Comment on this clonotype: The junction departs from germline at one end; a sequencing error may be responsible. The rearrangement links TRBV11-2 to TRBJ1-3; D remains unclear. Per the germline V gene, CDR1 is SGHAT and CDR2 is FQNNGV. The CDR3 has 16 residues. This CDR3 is CASSSLAAPSGNTTYF. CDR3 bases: TGTGCCAGCAGCTCCTTGGCAGCACCCTCTGGAAACACCACATATTTT.

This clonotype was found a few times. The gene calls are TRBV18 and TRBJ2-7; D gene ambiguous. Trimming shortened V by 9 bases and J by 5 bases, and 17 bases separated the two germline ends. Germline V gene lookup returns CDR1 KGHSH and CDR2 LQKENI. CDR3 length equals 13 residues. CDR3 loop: CASSSPIVHEQYF. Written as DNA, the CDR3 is TGTGCCAGTTCAAGCCCTATTGTTCACGAGCAGTACTTC.

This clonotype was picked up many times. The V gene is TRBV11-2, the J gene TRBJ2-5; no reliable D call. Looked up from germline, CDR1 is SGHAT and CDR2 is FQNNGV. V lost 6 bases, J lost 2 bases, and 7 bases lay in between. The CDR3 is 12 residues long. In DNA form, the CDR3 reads TGTGCCAGCAGGGAGAATCAAGAGACCCAGTACTTC. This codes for CASRENQETQYF.

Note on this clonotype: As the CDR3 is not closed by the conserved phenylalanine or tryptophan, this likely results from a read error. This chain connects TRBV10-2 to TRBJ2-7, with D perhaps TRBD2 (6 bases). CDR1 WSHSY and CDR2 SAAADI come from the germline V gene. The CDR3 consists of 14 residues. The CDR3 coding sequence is TGCGCCAGTAGTGCGCTAGCGCTTAGTCGACGGCAGTACTTA. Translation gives CASSALALSRRQYL.

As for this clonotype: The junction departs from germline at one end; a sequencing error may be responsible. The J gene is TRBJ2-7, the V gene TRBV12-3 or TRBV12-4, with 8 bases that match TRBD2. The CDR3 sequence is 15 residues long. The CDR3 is CGSSLTSDTVYEQYF. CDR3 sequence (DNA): TGTGGCAGCAGCTTGACTAGCGATACAGTCTACGAGCAGTACTTC.

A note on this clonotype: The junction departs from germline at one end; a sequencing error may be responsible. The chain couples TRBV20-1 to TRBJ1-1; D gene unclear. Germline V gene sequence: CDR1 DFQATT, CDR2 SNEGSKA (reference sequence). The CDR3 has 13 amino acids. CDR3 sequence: CSTRDMADTESFF. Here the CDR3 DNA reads TGCAGTACTAGAGATATGGCAGACACTGAATCTTTCTTT.

CDR3 coding DNA: TGTGCCACCAGTGGGACAGGGGGCTCTGAAGCTTTCTTT. Protein product: CATSGTGGSEAFF. The V gene is TRBV24-1, the J gene TRBJ1-1, with 11 bases lining up with TRBD1. The CDR3 has 13 residues. The trim removed 5 bases at V and 6 bases at J, leaving 1 base unmatched. The V gene's germline CDR1 is KGHDR and CDR2 SFDVKD.

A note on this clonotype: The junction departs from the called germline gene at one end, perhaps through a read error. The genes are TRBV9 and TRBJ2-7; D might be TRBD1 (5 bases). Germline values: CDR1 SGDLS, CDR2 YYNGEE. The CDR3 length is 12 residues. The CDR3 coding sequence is TGTGCCAGCAGCGGGCGAACAGGCACCTTAAGTTTT. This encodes CASSGRTGTLSF.

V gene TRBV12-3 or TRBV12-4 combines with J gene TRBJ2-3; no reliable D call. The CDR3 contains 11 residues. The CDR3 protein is CVSRRTDTQYF. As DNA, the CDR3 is TGTGTAAGCAGGCGCACAGATACGCAGTATTTT.

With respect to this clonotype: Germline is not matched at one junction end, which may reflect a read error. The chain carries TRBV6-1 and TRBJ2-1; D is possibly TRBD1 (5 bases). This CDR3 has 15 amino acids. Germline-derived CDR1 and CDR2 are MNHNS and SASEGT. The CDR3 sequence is CASSEAPGPYIEQSF. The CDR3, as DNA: TGTGCCAGTAGTGAAGCCCCAGGGCCCTACATTGAGCAGTCCTTC.

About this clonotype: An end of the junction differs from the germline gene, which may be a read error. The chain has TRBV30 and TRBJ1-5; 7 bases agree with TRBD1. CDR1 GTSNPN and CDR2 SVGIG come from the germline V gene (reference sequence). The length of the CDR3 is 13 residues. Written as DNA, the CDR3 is TGTGCCTGGAGTCTAACAGGGGATCAACCCCAGCTTTTT. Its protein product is CAWSLTGDQPQLF.

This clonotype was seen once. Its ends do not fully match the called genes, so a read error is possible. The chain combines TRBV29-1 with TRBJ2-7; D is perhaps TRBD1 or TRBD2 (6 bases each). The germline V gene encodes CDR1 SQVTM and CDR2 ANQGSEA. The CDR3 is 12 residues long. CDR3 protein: CSVQGGRYEQYF. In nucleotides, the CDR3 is TGCAGCGTTCAAGGGGGGAGGTACGAGCAGTATTTC.

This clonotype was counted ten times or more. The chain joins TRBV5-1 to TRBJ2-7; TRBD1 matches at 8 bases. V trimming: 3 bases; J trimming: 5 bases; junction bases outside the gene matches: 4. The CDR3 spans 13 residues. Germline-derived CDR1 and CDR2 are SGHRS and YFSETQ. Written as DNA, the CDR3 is TGCGCCAGCAGCTCGCTGGACAGGGACGAGCAGTACTTC. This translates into CASSSLDRDEQYF. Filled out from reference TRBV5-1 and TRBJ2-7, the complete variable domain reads KAGVTQTPRYLIKTRGQQVTLSCSPISGHRSVSWYQQTPGQGLQFLFEYFSETQRNKGNFPGRFSGRQFSNSRSEMNVSTLELGDSALYLCASSSLDRDEQYFGPGTRLTVT.

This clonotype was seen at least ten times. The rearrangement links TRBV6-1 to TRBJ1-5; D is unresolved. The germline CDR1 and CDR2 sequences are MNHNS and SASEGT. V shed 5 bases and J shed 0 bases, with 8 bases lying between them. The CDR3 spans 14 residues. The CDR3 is CASSTDGSNQPQHF. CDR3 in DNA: TGTGCCAGCAGTACGGACGGTAGCAATCAGCCCCAGCATTTT.

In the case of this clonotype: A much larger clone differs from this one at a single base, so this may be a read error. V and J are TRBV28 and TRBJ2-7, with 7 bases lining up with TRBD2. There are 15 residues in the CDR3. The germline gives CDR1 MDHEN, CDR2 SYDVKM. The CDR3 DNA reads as TGTGCCAGCAGTTTATTGGGAGGGGACCTCTACAAGCAGTACTTC. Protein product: CASSLLGGDLYKQYF.

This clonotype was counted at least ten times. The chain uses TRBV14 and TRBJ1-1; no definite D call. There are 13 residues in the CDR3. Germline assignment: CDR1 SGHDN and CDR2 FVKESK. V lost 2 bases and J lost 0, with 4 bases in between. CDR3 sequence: CASSQNMNTEAFF. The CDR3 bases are TGTGCCAGCAGCCAAAATATGAACACTGAAGCTTTCTTT.

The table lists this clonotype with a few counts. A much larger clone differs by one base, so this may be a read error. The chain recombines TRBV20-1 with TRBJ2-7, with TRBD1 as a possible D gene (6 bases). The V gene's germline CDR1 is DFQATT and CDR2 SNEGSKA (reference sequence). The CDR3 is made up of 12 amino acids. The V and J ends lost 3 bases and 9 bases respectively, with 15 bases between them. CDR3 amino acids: CSASFGQQGQYF. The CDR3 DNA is TGCAGTGCTAGTTTCGGACAGCAGGGGCAGTACTTC.